Below, one TCR beta chain is given with its context. This clone was observed a few times. Its antigen is still unknown. No clone much larger than this one lies a single base away; base qualities are absent. The method behind the library was the immunoSEQ multiplex PCR assay. RNA was extracted from all samples and reverse transcribed into cDNA as template for TCR sequencing. SuperScript III was used for first-strand cDNA synthesis, primed with a 2:1 mix of oligo-dT and random hexamers. A synthetic immune receptor repertoire was used to gauge amplification bias, and whatever bias remained was removed computationally. Turning to the authors' computational methods: Raw reads were preprocessed to remove errors, and CDR3 was defined by IMGT conventions from the conserved cysteine to phenylalanine. Clonality was computed by normalizing Shannon entropy by log2 of the number of productive unique TCRs and subtracting the result from 1. Scalp TCRbeta sequences were cross-referenced with sorted blood CD4 and CD8 repertoires so that the CD4 or CD8 identity of scalp clones could be inferred. TCRdb carries this immuneACCESS record with in-frame sequences only. Its versions omit some clonotypes, under half of them owing to an unresolved V gene in the studies checked, with the rest unexplained. That table gives V, J and clone size, and the DNA gave D and trimming. Within this sample are 150,000 to 200,000 clones, with 55% to 75% of them counted one time only. Approximately 0.91% of the sample rests with the top ten.

The source of the sample is a study of CD8+ T cells in alopecia areata (dated by TCRdb to the late 2010s). With regard to the full study: The treated patients took part in an open-label pilot trial in which moderate-to-severe alopecia areata was treated with oral tofacitinib at 5 to 10 mg twice daily. Tofacitinib was administered for 6 to 18 months, and 6 months of follow-up off drug were then conducted to assess delayed response and recurrence. The SALT score, which quantifies the percentage of affected scalp surface area, was used to measure disease severity in treated patients. To study T cell clonal expansion in alopecia areata, the researchers applied high-throughput TCRbeta sequencing to both the C3H/HeJ mouse model and human patients. On the human side, TCRbeta sequencing was run on scalp tissue and on sorted CD4+ and CD8+ peripheral blood T cells from healthy controls and from alopecia areata patients with either patchy or totalis/universalis disease. Biopsies were taken from tofacitinib-treated patients at baseline and again at 4 and 24 weeks into treatment, and several of those patients also had a later scalp biopsy. Scalp clonality was compared among normal scalp (n=4), patchy alopecia areata scalp (n=8), and alopecia totalis/universalis scalp (n=8). RNA was extracted with the PAXgene miRNA kit for fixed scalp, the miRNeasy kit for PBMCs, and the RNeasy kit for mouse skin. immunoSEQ multiplex PCR using 35 Vbeta forward primers and 13 Jbeta reverse primers was used to amplify TCRbeta CDR3 regions.

Study-wide conclusions, independent of this receptor: The treated cohort was small, with a single nonresponder, so links between baseline CD8+ expansion and response need larger studies. Shared TCR sequences between patients were less evident than in mice, which may be partly attributable to HLA diversity in the patient population. Resident alphabeta T cells in normal human skin are also sequenced, complicating scalp TCR repertoire analysis, unlike mouse skin dominated by gammadelta T cells. During tofacitinib treatment, many expanded lesional clones remained in scalp and blood, and this persistence may partly explain relapse after treatment is stopped. Compared with normal scalp, lesional scalp, particularly in alopecia totalis/universalis, had higher clonality and more expanded CD8+ clones, which suggests antigenic drive. Scalp clonality and the number of expanded CD8+ clones among the top 100 scalp clones were significantly decreased by tofacitinib.

V is clipped by 7 bases and J by 5 bases, and the sequence between their germline boundaries is 13 bases long. The CDR3 holds 13 amino acids from the cysteine to the phenylalanine. Just the 39-base CDR3 DNA is kept, in frame starting at base 1. The germline V gene specifies SGHRS as CDR1 and YFSETQ as CDR2. Interpreted using the paper, the time point label stands for: about 4 weeks on oral tofacitinib. The treatment or condition tag for this specimen amounts to: oral pan-JAK inhibitor, 5-10 mg twice daily. Peripheral blood and lesional scalp punch biopsies were obtained from patients with alopecia areata. PBMCs were separated by density centrifugation and stained for CD3, CD4 and CD8, after which CD4+ and CD8+ T cells were sorted on a FACSAria.

This specimen consisted of CD4+ T cells sorted from blood, obtained at week 4, from a patient treated with tofacitinib. The V gene is TRBV5-1 and the J gene is TRBJ2-1; the D gene is perhaps TRBD1, on 6 matching bases. The sequence came from a human donor with alopecia areata. The encoded CDR3 is CASREQGDNEQFF. In nucleotides, the sequence is TGCGCCAGCCGTGAACAGGGTGACAATGAGCAGTTCTTC.